This T cell receptor (beta chain) was sequenced for a study of T-cell memory formation after mild COVID-19. Study-wide results and limits: In pre-infection memory, a portion of responding clones appeared, which suggested that cross-reactive memory joined. CD8+ contracting clones occupied EMRA, while CD4+ ones occupied mainly CM and EM.

Using its own MiXCR run on the 5' RACE reads, TCRdb lists one record per CDR3 protein. The data contain 250,000 to 300,000 distinct CDR3 sequences, 7.5% to 9.5% of them singletons. This clonotype was seen a few times. Its specificity is unknown. This TCR derives from a man younger than 35 who had mild COVID-19 (a few samples of this study predate the infection). Cell type and time point are not known. The sequenced sample was PBMCs or a T cell subset sorted from them (not recorded which).

The chain's CDR3 is CASSRRQGVSEQFF. CDR3 nucleotides: TGTGCCAGCAGCAGAAGACAGGGTGTAAGTGAGCAGTTCTTC. This sequence joins TRBV5-5 and TRBJ2-1, with 7 nucleotides matching TRBD1. The CDR3 contains 14 residues. Germline V gene data show CDR1 as SGHKS and CDR2 as YYEKEE (reference sequence). The ends lost 4 bases at V and 9 bases at J; junction bases unmatched: 10. Looking up the rest from reference TRBV5-5 and TRBJ2-1 gives the full variable domain: DAGVTQSPTHLIKTRGQQVTLRCSPISGHKSVSWYQQVLGQGPQFIFQYYEKEERGRGNFPDRFSARQFPNYSSELNVNALLLGDSALYLCASSRRQGVSEQFFGPGTRLTVL.